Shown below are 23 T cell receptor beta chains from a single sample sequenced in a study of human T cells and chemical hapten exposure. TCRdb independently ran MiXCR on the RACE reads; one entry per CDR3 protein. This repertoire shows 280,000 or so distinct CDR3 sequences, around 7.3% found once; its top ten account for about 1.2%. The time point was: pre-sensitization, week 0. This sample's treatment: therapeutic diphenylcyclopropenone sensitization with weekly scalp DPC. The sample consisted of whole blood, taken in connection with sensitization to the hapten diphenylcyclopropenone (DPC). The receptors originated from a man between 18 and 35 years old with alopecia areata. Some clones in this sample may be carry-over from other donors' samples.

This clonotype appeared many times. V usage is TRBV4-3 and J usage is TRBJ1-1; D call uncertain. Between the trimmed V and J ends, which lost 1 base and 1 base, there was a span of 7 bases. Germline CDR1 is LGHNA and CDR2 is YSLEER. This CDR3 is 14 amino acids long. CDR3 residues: CASSQGPENTEAFF. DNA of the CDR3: TGCGCCAGCAGCCAAGGGCCGGAGAACACTGAAGCTTTCTTT.

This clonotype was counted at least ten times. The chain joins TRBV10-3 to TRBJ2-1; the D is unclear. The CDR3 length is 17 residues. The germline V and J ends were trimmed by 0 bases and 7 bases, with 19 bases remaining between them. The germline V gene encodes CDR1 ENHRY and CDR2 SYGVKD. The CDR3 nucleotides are TGTGCCATCAGTGAGTCGAGTCGCCTCCTAAACTCTAATGAGCAGTTCTTC. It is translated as CAISESSRLLNSNEQFF.

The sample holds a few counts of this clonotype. The CDR3 spells CASSLDISSYNSPLHF. The CDR3 DNA follows: TGCGCCAGCAGCTTGGACATCAGTTCCTATAATTCACCCCTCCACTTT. This rearrangement joins TRBV5-1 to TRBJ1-6; D ambiguous. The germline CDR1 and CDR2 sequences are SGHRS and YFSETQ. V was cut by 0 bases and J by 1 base, with 8 bases left in between. This CDR3 has 16 residues.

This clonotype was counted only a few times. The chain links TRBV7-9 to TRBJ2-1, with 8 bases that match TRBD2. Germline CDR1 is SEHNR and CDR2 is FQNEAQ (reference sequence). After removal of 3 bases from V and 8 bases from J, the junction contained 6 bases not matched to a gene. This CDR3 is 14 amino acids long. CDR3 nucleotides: TGTGCCAGCAGCTTCACCGGGACTAGTTATGAGCAGTTCTTC. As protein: CASSFTGTSYEQFF.

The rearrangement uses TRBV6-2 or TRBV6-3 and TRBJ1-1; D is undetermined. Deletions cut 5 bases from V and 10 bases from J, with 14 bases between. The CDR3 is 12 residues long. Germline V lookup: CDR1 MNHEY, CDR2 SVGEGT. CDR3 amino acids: CASSDSRSRAFF. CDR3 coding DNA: TGTGCCAGCAGTGATTCCCGGTCTAGAGCTTTCTTT.

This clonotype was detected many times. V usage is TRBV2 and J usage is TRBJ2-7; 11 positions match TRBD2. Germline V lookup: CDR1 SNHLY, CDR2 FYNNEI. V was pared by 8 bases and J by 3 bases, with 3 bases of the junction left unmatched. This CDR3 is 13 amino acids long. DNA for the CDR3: TGTGCCAGCGCTCTAGCGGGGGGCTACGAGCAGTACTTC. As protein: CASALAGGYEQYF.

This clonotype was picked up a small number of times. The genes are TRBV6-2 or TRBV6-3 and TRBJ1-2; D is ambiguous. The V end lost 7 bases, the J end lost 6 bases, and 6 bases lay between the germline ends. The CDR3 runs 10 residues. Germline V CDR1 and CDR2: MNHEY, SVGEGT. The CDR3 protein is CASTPHGYTF. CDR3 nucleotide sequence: TGTGCCAGCACCCCCCATGGCTACACCTTC.

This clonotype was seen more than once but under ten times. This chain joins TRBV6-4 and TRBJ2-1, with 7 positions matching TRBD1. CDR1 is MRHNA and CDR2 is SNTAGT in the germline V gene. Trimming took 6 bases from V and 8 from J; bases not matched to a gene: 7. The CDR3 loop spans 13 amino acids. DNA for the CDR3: TGTGCCAGCAGCCGGGACAGTACCTATGAGCAGTTCTTC. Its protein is CASSRDSTYEQFF.

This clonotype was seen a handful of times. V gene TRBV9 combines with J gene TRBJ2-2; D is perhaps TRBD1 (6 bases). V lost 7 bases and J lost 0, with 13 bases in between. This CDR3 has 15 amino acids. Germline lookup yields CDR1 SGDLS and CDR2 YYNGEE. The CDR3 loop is CASRGGHANTGELFF. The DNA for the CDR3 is TGTGCCAGCCGAGGGGGACATGCGAACACCGGGGAGCTGTTTTTT.

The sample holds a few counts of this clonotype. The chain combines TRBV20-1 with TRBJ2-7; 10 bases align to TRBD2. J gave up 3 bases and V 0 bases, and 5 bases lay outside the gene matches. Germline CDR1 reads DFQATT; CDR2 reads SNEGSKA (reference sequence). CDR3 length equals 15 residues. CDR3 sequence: CSARDRTSGDYEQYF. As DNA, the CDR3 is TGCAGTGCTAGAGACCGGACTAGCGGTGACTACGAGCAGTACTTC.

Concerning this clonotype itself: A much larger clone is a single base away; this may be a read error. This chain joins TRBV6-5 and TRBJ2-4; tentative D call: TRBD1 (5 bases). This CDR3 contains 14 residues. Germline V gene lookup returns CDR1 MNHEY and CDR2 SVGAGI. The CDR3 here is CASSLGQAKNTQYF. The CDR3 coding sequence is TGTGCCAGCAGCTTGGGGCAGGCCAAAAACACTCAGTACTTC.

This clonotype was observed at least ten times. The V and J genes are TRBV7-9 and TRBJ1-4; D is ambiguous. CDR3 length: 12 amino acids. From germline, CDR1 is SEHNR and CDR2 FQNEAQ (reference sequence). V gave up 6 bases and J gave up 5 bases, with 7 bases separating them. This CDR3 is CASRGTNEKLFF. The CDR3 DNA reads TGTGCCAGCAGGGGAACCAATGAAAAACTGTTTTTT.

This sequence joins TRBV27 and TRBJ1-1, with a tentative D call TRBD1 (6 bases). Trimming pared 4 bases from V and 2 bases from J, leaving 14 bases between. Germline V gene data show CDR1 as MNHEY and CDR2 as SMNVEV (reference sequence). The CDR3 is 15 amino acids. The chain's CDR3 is CASSSVTGTNTEAFF. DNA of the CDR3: TGTGCCAGCAGTTCGGTGACCGGGACAAACACTGAAGCTTTCTTT.

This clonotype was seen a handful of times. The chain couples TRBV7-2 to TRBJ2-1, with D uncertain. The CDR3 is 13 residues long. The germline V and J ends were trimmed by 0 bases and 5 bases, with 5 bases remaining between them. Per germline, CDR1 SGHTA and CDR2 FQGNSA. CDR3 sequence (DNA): TGTGCCAGCAGCTTAGCGCTTGACAATGAGCAGTTCTTC. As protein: CASSLALDNEQFF.

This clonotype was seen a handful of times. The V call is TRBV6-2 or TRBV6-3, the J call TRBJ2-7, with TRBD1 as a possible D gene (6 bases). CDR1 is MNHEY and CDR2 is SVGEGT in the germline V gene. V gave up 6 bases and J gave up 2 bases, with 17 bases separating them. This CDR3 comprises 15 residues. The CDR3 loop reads CASRSPGTLTYEQYF. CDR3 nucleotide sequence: TGTGCCAGCAGGTCACCCGGGACACTGACCTACGAGCAGTACTTC.

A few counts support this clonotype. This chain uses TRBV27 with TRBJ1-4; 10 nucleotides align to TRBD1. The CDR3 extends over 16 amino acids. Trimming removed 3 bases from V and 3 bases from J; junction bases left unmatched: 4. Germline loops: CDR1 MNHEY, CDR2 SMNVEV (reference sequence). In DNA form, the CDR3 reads TGTGCCAGCAGTTTGCCCGACAGGGGGCCTAATGAAAAACTGTTTTTT. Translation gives CASSLPDRGPNEKLFF. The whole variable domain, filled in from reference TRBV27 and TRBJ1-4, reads EAQVTQNPRYLITVTGKKLTVTCSQNMNHEYMSWYRQDPGLGLRQIYYSMNVEVTDKGDVPEGYKVSRKEKRNFPLILESPSPNQTSLYFCASSLPDRGPNEKLFFGSGTQLSVL.

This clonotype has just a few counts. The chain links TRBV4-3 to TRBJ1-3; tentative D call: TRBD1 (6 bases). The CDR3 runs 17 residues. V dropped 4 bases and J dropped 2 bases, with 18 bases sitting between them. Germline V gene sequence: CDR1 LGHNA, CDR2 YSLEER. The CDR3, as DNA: TGCGCCAGCAGCCTCAATGGGGGCAGGGATGCTGGAAACACCATATATTTT. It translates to CASSLNGGRDAGNTIYF.

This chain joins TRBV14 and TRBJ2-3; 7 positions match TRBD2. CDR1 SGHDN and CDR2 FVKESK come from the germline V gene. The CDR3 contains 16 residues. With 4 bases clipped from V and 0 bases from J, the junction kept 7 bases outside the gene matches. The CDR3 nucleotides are TGTGCCAGCAGCCCCTATCTAGCGGTTAGCACAGATACGCAGTATTTT. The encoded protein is CASSPYLAVSTDTQYF.

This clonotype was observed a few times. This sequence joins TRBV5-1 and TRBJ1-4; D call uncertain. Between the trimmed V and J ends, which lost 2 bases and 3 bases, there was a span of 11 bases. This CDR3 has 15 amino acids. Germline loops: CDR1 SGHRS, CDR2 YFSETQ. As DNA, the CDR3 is TGCGCCAGCAGCTTCACACGGCAGCCTAATGAAAAACTGTTTTTT. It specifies CASSFTRQPNEKLFF.

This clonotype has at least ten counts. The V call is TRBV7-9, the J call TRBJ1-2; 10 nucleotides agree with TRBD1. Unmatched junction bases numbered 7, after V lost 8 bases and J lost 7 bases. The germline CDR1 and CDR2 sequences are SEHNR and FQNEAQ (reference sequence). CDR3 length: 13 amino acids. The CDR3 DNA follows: TGTGCCAGCCTCCAGGGGACAGGGGTTGGCTACACCTTC. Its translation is CASLQGTGVGYTF.

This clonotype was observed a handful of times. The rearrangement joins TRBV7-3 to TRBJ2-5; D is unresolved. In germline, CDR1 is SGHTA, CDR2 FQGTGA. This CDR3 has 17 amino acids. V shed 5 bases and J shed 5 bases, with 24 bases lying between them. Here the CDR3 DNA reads TGTGCCAGCAGCCCTAGAAACAACGGGCTAGGCCGTGAGACCCAGTACTTC. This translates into CASSPRNNGLGRETQYF.

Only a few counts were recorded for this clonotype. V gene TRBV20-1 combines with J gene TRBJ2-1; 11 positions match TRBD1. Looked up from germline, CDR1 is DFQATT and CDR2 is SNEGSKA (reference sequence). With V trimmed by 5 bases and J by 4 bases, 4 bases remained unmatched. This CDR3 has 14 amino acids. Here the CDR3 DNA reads TGCAGTGCTTCCGGGACAGGGGGATACAATGAGCAGTTCTTC. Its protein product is CSASGTGGYNEQFF.

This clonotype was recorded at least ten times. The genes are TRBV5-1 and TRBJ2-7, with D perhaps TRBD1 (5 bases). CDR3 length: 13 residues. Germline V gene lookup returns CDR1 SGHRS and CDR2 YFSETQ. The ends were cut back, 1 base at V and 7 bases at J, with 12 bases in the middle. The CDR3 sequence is CASSLFAGREQYF. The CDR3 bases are TGCGCCAGCAGCTTGTTTGCAGGGCGGGAGCAGTACTTC.